This TCR beta chain was recovered during a study of T-cell memory formation after mild COVID-19. General study points: The appearance of some responding clones in pre-infection memory suggested that cross-reactive memory joined. A balance of CD4 and CD8 characterized clones contracting day 15 to 85, whereas later expanders leaned CD4+.

V shed 1 base and J shed 6 bases, with 15 bases lying between them. Germline values: CDR1 SGHTA, CDR2 FQGNSA. CDR3 length: 15 residues. 5'RACE primed from the constant segment yielded TCR alpha and TCR beta cDNA libraries bearing sample barcodes and UMIs. TCRdb recomputed calls from the 5' RACE reads with MiXCR, one row per CDR3 protein. The sample records hundreds of thousands of distinct CDR3 sequences, 20% to 30% being singletons. This clonotype was observed a handful of times. The antigen is unknown. The chain recombines TRBV7-2 with TRBJ2-5; the D gene is possibly TRBD2 (6 bases). The clonotype was recovered from an adult woman who had mild COVID-19 (a few samples of this study predate the infection). Cell type and time point are not known. Input material: PBMCs or a T cell subset sorted from them (not recorded which). The CDR3 DNA is TGTGCCAGCAGCTTAGACTACAACCGGGGGAAGACCCAGTACTTC. Its translation is CASSLDYNRGKTQYF.